A single T cell receptor beta chain is shown here with its context. The V and J ends lost 6 bases and 1 base, in that order; junction bases with no gene match: 5. The CDR3 runs to 15 residues. The sample is drawn from a study of patients and donors after allogeneic stem cell transplantation. TCRdb reprocessed the RT-PCR reads via MiXCR and lists one record per CDR3 protein. The sample has about 960,000 distinct CDR3 sequences; about a sixth are singletons. The sequenced sample consisted of blood, either unsorted or a sorted T cell fraction (not recorded which). This receptor was identified in a human donor who was either an allogeneic HSCT recipient or a stem cell or donor lymphocyte infusion donor (not recorded which). It is not recorded whose cells these are; they may come from a transplant donor. V is TRBV12-3 or TRBV12-4 and J is TRBJ2-2; 7 bases match TRBD1. The DNA for the CDR3 is TGTGCCAGCAGCCCGGGACAGTGGAACACCGGGGAGCTGTTTTTT. Translating it yields CASSPGQWNTGELFF.